Included here is one T cell receptor beta chain sequence, with context. Possible read error: a much larger clone is one base away. RNA transcripts yielded amplified TCR beta CDR3 regions. An initial round of RT-PCR targeting the TCR CDR3 relied on the HTBI primer set. TCRdb reprocessed the multiplex PCR reads via MiXCR and lists one record per CDR3 protein. Here the sample spans hundreds of thousands of distinct CDR3 sequences, around 21% being singletons. This sample is drawn from a study of T cells in Graves' hyperthyroidism and ophthalmopathy. The germline V and J ends were trimmed by 2 bases and 8 bases, with 16 bases remaining between them. CDR1 and CDR2 from the germline V gene are DFQATT and SNEGSKA (reference sequence). This CDR3 comprises 14 residues.

The rearrangement links TRBV20-1 to TRBJ2-1; TRBD2 is a possible D gene (6 bases). This TCR was sampled from a man aged 25 to 40 with Graves' ophthalmopathy. The sample taken for sequencing was blood. CDR3 region: CSARWGRGFDEQFF. The CDR3 nucleotides are TGCAGTGCTAGATGGGGACGGGGGTTCGATGAGCAGTTCTTC.